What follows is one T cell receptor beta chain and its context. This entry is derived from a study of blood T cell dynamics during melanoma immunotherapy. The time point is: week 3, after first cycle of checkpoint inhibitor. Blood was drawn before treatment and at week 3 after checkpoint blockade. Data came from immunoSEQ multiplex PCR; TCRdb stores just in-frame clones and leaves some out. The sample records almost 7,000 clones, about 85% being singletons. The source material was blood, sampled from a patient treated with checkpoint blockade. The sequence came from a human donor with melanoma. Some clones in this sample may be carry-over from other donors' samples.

CDR3 bases: TGTGCCAGCAGCCAAGGCCCTACAGATACGCAGTATTTT. Protein: CASSQGPTDTQYF. The chain is built from TRBV4-2 and TRBJ2-3; no clear D. CDR3 length equals 13 residues. Germline loops: CDR1 LGHNA, CDR2 YNFKEQ. V was pared by 1 base and J by 3 bases, with 5 bases between.